This T cell receptor beta chain was sequenced for a study of cytomegalovirus exposure and HLA in healthy donors. A few counts support this clone. The CDR3 covers 13 residues. Germline CDR1 MNHEY, CDR2 SMNVEV (reference sequence). Germline trimming cut 3 bases from V and 8 bases from J; bases unmatched to any gene: 5. The assay was immunoSEQ multiplex PCR, and TCRdb's table has in-frame clones only and misses some. Here the sample spans 70,000 to 75,000 clones, 94% being singletons. This receptor was taken from a man aged 18 to 35 in good health and CMV-seropositive. The sequenced material came from PBMCs. The rearrangement links TRBV27 to TRBJ1-2; TRBD1 agrees at 8 bases. The CDR3 nucleotides read TGTGCCAGCAGTTTGAGACAGGGGTGGGGCTACACCTTC. Translation: CASSLRQGWGYTF.